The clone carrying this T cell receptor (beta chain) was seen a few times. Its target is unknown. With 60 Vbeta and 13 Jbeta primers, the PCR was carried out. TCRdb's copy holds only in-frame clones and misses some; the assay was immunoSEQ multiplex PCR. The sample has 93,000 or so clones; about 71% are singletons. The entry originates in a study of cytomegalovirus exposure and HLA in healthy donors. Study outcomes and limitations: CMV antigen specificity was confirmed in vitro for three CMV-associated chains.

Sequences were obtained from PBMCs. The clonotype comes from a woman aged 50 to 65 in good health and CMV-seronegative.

The CDR3 sequence: CASSRPGQGDEQYF. Here the CDR3 DNA reads TGTGCCAGCAGTCGGCCGGGACAGGGCGACGAGCAGTACTTC. The rearrangement links TRBV6-6 to TRBJ2-5, with 9 bases aligning to TRBD1. TRBJ2-7 explains the end of the DNA better; the J call may be wrong. CDR3 length: 14 amino acids. The germline V gene encodes CDR1 MNHNY and CDR2 SVGAGI (reference sequence).